This TCR beta chain was documented in a study of technical replicates of blood from a handful of donors. The CDR3 runs 16 residues. Trimming pared 3 bases from V and 1 base from J, leaving 14 bases between. The germline CDR1 and CDR2 sequences are MNHNS and SASEGT. Assay used: immunoSEQ multiplex PCR; TCRdb lists only in-frame clones, some missing. The table has some 64,000 clones, almost 97% seen once; the top ten hold about 0.2%. Sequences were obtained from T cells isolated from PBMCs. The receptor was derived from a human donor in good health. The chain has TRBV6-1 and TRBJ2-3, with a possible D match to TRBD1 (7 bases). The CDR3 DNA reads as TGTGCCAGCAGTGAGCGACAGGGAGGTGGCACAGATACGCAGTATTTT. Translated, it gives CASSERQGGGTDTQYF.